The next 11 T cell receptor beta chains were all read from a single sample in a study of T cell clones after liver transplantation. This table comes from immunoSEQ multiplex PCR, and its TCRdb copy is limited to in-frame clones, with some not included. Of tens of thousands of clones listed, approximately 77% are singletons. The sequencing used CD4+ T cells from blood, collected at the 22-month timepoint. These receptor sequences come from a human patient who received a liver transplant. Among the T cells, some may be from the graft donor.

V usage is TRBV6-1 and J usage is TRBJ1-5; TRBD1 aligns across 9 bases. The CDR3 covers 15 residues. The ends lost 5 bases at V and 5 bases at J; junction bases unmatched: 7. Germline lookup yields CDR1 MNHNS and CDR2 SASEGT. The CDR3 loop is CASSPLGQGDQPQHF. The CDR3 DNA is TGTGCCAGCAGTCCCTTGGGACAGGGCGATCAGCCCCAGCATTTT.

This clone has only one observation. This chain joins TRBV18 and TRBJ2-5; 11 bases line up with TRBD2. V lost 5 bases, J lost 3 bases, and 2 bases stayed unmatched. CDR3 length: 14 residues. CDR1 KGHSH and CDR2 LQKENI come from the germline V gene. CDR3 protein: CASSTTSGEETQYF. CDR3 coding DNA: TGTGCCAGCTCAACGACTAGCGGGGAAGAGACCCAGTACTTC.

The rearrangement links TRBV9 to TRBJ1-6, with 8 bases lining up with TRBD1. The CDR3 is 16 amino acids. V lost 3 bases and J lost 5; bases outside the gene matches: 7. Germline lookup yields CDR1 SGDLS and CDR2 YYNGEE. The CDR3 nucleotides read TGTGCCAGCAGCGCCCGGACAGGGAGGGATAATTCACCCCTCCACTTT. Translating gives CASSARTGRDNSPLHF.

DNA for the CDR3: TGTGCCTGGAGTCCCCCCGGGGAGGGTCGGCGGACTGAAGCTTTCTTT. This translates into CAWSPPGEGRRTEAFF. The chain combines TRBV30 with TRBJ1-1; no firm D call. The CDR3 spans 16 residues. V lost 2 bases and J lost 5, with 21 bases in between. Looked up from germline, CDR1 is GTSNPN and CDR2 is SVGIG (reference sequence).

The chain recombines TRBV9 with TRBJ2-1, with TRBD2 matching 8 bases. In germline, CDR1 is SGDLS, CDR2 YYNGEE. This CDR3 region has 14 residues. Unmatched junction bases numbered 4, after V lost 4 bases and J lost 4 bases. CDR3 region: CASSQGLGYNEQFF. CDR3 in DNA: TGTGCCAGCAGCCAGGGACTAGGGTACAATGAGCAGTTCTTC.

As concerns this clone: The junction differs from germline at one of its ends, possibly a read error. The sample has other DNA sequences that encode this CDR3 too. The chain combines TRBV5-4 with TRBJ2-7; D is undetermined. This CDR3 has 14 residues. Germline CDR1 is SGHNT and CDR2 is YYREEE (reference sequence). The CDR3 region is CASSLEQNSYEQYF. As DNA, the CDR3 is TGCGCCAGCAGCCTGGAACAAAACTCCTACGAGCAGTACTTC.

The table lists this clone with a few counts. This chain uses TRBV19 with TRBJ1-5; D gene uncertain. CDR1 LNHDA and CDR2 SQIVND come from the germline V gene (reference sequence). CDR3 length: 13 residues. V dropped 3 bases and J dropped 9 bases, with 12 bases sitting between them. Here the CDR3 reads CASSMVLSGPQHF. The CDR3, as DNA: TGTGCCAGTAGTATGGTCCTATCAGGGCCCCAGCATTTT.

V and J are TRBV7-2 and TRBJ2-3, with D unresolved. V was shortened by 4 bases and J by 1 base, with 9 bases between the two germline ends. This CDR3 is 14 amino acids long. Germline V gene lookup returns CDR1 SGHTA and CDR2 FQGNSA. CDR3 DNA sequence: TGTGCCAGCAGCTACTTTCCGGGCACAGATACGCAGTATTTT. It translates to CASSYFPGTDTQYF.

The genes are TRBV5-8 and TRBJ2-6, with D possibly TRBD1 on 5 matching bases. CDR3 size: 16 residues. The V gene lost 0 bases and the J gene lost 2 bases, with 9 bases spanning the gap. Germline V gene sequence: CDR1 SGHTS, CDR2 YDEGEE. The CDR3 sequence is CASSLEGLTGANVLTF. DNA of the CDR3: TGTGCCAGCAGCTTGGAGGGGCTGACTGGGGCCAACGTCCTGACTTTC.

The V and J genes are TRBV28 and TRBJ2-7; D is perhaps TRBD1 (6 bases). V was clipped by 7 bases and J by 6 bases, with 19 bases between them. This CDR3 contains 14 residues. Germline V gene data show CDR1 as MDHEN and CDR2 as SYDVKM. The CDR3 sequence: CASTDQTGKGEQYF. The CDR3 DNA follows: TGTGCCAGCACCGACCAGACAGGCAAGGGCGAGCAGTACTTC.

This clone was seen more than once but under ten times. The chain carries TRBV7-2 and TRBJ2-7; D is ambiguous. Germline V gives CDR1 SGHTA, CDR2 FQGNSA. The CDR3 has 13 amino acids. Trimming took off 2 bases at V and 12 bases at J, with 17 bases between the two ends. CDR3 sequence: CASSLQSDTALYF. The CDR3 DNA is TGTGCCAGCAGCTTACAGTCAGACACAGCCCTGTACTTC.